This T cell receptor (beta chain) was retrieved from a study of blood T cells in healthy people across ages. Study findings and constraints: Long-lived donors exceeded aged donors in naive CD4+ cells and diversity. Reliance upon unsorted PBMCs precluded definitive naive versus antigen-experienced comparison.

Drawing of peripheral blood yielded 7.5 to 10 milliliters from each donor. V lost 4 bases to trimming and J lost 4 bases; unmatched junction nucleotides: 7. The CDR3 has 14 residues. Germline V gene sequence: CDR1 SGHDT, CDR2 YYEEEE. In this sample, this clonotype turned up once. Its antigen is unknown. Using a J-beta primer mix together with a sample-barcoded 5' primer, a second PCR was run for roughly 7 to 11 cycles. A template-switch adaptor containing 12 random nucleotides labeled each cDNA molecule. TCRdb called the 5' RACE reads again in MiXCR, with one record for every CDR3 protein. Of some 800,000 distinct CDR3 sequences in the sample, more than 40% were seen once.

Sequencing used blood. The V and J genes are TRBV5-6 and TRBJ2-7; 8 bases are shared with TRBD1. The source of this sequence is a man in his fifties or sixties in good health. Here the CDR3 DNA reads TGTGCCAGCAGCCTACGGACAGGGAGATACGAGCAGTACTTC. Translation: CASSLRTGRYEQYF.